Each of the 12 T cell receptor beta chains below was sequenced from the same sample in a study of graft-versus-host responses after intestinal transplantation. Graft tissue processing released intraepithelial and lamina propria lymphocytes. The method was immunoSEQ multiplex PCR; TCRdb's version includes in-frame clones alone and lacks a portion of them. The sample includes just under 65,000 clones, roughly 89% seen only once; the top ten take around 1.8%. The sequences come from ileum tissue, collected approximately 370 days after transplant. The source of these receptors is a human patient who received an intestinal transplant, so some T cells may come from the graft donor.

The CDR3 spells CASSFGGVNQPQHF. CDR3 coding DNA: TGTGCCAGCAGTTTTGGAGGAGTCAATCAGCCCCAGCATTTT. The rearrangement joins TRBV28 to TRBJ1-5; D unresolved. The CDR3 extends over 14 amino acids. Germline V CDR1 and CDR2: MDHEN, SYDVKM. Trimming pared 3 bases from V and 3 bases from J, leaving 9 bases between.

The CDR3 loop reads CAWSPKKSGGVTDTQYF. As DNA, the CDR3 is TGTGCCTGGAGTCCGAAAAAGTCAGGGGGGGTCACAGATACGCAGTATTTT. The chain has TRBV30 and TRBJ2-3, with D possibly being TRBD1 or TRBD2 (7 bases each). The ends were cut back, 2 bases at V and 2 bases at J, with 20 bases in the middle. The CDR3 runs 17 residues. The V gene's germline CDR1 is GTSNPN and CDR2 SVGIG (reference sequence).

The V call is TRBV6-5, the J call TRBJ2-1; D is perhaps TRBD2 (6 bases). The CDR3 loop spans 15 amino acids. The germline V and J ends were trimmed by 2 bases and 8 bases, with 16 bases remaining between them. Germline CDR1 is MNHEY and CDR2 is SVGAGI. CDR3 sequence (DNA): TGTGCCAGCAGTTACGATAGACGGGAGTGGGATGAGCAGTTCTTC. This gives the protein CASSYDRREWDEQFF.

CDR3 coding DNA: TGCGCCAGCAGCTTAGGACCAGACCCCGGGGAGCTGTTTTTT. It is translated as CASSLGPDPGELFF. The genes are TRBV5-1 and TRBJ2-2; D is undetermined. The CDR3 has 14 amino acids. Trimming took off 2 bases at V and 6 bases at J, with 11 bases between the two ends. Germline values: CDR1 SGHRS, CDR2 YFSETQ.

The chain combines TRBV4-1 with TRBJ2-7; weak D call: TRBD2 (5 bases). Trimming cost V 3 bases and J 0 bases, with 12 bases left between them. The length of the CDR3 is 15 residues. CDR1 is MGHRA, CDR2 YSYEKL, per germline. The CDR3 loop is CASSHIFRDSYEQYF. CDR3 bases: TGCGCCAGCAGCCATATCTTCCGGGACTCCTACGAGCAGTACTTC.

The chain recombines TRBV9 with TRBJ1-2, with TRBD1 identical over 7 bases. Germline values: CDR1 SGDLS, CDR2 YYNGEE. Trimming took 0 bases from V and 2 from J; bases not matched to a gene: 7. The CDR3 extends over 16 amino acids. The CDR3 sequence is CASSVATGTENYGYTF. The CDR3 DNA follows: TGTGCCAGCAGCGTAGCCACCGGGACAGAAAACTATGGCTACACCTTC.

The V and J genes are TRBV19 and TRBJ1-1, with TRBD1 matching over 7 bases. The CDR3 runs to 14 residues. The junction had 1 base not matched to a gene; V was cut back by 3 bases and J by 0 bases. Germline CDR1 LNHDA, CDR2 SQIVND (reference sequence). For the CDR3, the DNA is TGTGCCAGTAGTATTCAGGGGGTGAACACTGAAGCTTTCTTT. This codes for CASSIQGVNTEAFF. Based on the CDR3 plus reference TRBV19 and TRBJ1-1, the full variable domain is DGGITQSPKYLFRKEGQNVTLSCEQNLNHDAMYWYRQDPGQGLRLIYYSQIVNDFQKGDIAEGYSVSREKKESFPLTVTSAQKNPTAFYLCASSIQGVNTEAFFGQGTRLTVV.

J is TRBJ1-4 and V is TRBV4-1; D might be TRBD1 (6 bases). Trimming pared 4 bases from V and 7 bases from J, leaving 22 bases between. The germline V gene encodes CDR1 MGHRA and CDR2 YSYEKL. The CDR3 is 17 residues long. The CDR3 region is CASSRVILQGGGEKLFF. In nucleotides, the CDR3 is TGCGCCAGCAGCCGCGTGATCTTACAGGGCGGGGGTGAAAAACTGTTTTTT.

CDR3 sequence: CASSSRGGEQYF. CDR3 bases: TGCGCCAGCAGCTCGCGTGGGGGCGAGCAGTACTTC. This chain connects TRBV5-1 to TRBJ2-7, with D perhaps TRBD1 or TRBD2 (5 bases each). The length of the CDR3 is 12 residues. Trimming pared 3 bases from V and 6 bases from J, leaving 10 bases between. Germline CDR1 reads SGHRS; CDR2 reads YFSETQ.

This chain joins TRBV5-1 and TRBJ2-7; no clear D. Germline-derived CDR1 and CDR2 are SGHRS and YFSETQ. The length of the CDR3 is 13 residues. V was cut by 1 base and J by 2 bases, with 7 bases left in between. DNA of the CDR3: TGCGCCAGCAGCTTGTTCTACCCCTACGAGCAGTACTTC. Translating it yields CASSLFYPYEQYF.

The chain couples TRBV4-1 to TRBJ2-7; possibly TRBD2 for D (5 bases). V was trimmed by 10 bases and J by 3 bases, leaving 13 bases between them. There are 12 residues in the CDR3. CDR1 is MGHRA, CDR2 YSYEKL, per germline. CDR3 sequence reads: CAISGFFYEQYF. The CDR3 DNA reads as TGCGCCATCTCGGGATTTTTCTACGAGCAGTACTTC.

About this clone itself: One end of the junction fails to match germline, which may point to a read error. The rearrangement uses TRBV7-3 and TRBJ2-5; D remains unclear. Germline loops: CDR1 SGHTA, CDR2 FQGTGA. The CDR3 loop spans 13 amino acids. The CDR3 sequence: CASGLEVGETQYF. The CDR3 DNA sequence: TGTGCCAGCGGCTTAGAGGTGGGGGAGACCCAGTACTTC.